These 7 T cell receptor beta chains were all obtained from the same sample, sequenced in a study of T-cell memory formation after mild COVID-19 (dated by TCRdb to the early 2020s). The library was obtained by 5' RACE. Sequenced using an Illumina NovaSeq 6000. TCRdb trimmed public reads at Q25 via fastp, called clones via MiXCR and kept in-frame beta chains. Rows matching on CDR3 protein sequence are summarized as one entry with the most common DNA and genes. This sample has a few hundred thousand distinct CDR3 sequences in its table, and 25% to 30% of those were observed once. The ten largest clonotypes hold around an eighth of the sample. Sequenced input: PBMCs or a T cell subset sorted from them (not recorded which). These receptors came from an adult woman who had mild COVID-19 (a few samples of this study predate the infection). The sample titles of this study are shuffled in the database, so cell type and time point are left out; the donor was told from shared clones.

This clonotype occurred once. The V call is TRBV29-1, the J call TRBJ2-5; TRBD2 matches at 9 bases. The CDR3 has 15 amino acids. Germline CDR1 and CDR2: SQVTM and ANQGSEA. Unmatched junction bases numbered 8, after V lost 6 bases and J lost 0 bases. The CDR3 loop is CSVRTSGRYQETQYF. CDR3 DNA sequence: TGCAGCGTCCGAACTAGCGGGCGGTACCAAGAGACCCAGTACTTC.

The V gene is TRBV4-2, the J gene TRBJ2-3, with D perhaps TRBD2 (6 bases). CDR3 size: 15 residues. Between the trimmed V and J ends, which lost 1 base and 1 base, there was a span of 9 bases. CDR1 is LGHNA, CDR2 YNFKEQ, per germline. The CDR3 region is CASSQVASGTDTQYF. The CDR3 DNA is TGTGCCAGCAGCCAAGTAGCTAGCGGCACAGATACGCAGTATTTT.

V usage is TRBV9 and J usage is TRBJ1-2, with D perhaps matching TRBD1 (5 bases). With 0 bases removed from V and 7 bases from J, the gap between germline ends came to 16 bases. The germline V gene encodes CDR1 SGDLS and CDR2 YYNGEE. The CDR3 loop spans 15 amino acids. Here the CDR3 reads CASSVAGDLKSGYTF. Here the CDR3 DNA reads TGTGCCAGCAGCGTAGCGGGGGACCTTAAGTCTGGCTACACCTTC.

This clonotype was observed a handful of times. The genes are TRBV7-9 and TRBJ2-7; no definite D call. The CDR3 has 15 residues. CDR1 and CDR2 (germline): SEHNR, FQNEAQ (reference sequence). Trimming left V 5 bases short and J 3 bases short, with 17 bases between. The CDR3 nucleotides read TGTGCCAGCAGCCCCGGGCGAGAGAGGTTCTACGAGCAGTACTTC. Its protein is CASSPGRERFYEQYF.

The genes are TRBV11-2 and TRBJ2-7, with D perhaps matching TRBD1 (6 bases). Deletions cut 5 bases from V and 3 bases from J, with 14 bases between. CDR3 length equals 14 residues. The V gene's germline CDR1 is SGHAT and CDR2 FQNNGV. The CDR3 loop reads CASSTAGAYYEQYF. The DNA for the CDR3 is TGTGCCAGCAGCACAGCAGGGGCTTACTACGAGCAGTACTTC.

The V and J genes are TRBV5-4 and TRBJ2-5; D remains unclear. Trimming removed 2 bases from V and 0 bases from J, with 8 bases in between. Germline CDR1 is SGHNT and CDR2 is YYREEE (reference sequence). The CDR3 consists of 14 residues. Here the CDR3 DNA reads TGTGCCAGCAGCTTACGTTCTAACCAAGAGACCCAGTACTTC. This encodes CASSLRSNQETQYF.

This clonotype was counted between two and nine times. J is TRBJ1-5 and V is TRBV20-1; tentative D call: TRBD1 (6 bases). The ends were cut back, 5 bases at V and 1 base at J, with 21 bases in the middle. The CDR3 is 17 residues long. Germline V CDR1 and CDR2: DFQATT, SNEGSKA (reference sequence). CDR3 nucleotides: TGCAGTGCTCCTTTCCAGGGGATGAGTAGAAGCAATCAGCCCCAGCATTTT. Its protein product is CSAPFQGMSRSNQPQHF.